This T cell receptor beta chain emerged from a study of T cell changes during pregnancy in multiple sclerosis. The CDR3 is 15 residues long. Germline CDR1 and CDR2: SEHNR and FQNEAQ (reference sequence). The junction had 8 bases not matched to a gene; V was cut back by 5 bases and J by 4 bases. TCRdb's copy holds only in-frame clones and misses some; the assay was immunoSEQ multiplex PCR. The table lists about 40,000 clones, over 75% of them singletons. The sequence came from a female donor with multiple sclerosis, enrolled in a pregnancy study. Source: CD4+ T cells from peripheral blood mononuclear cells, taken before pregnancy. The chain joins TRBV7-9 to TRBJ2-5, with TRBD1 matching over 9 bases. Here the CDR3 reads CASSPWDRVRETQYF. CDR3 coding DNA: TGTGCCAGCAGCCCTTGGGACAGGGTAAGAGAGACCCAGTACTTC.